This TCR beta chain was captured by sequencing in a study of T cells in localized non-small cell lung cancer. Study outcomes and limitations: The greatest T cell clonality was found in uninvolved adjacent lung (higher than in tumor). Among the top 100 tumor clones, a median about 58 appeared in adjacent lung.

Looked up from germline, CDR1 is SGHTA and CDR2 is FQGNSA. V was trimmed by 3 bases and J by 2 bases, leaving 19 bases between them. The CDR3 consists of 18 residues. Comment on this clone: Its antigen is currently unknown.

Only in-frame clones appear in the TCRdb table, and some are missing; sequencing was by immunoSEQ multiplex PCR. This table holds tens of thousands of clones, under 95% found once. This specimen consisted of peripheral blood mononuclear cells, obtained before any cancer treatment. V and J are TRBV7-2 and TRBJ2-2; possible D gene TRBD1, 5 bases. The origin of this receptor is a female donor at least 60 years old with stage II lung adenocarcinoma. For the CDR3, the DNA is TGTGCCAGCAGCTTGGTAGGGGTCCAAACCCTAAACACCGGGGAGCTGTTTTTT. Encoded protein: CASSLVGVQTLNTGELFF.